This passage covers 7 T cell receptor beta chains from one sample sequenced in a study of cytomegalovirus exposure and HLA in healthy donors. A multiplex PCR was run with 60 Vbeta primers and 13 Jbeta primers. Here immunoSEQ multiplex PCR was the method, and the copy in TCRdb shows in-frame clones only, minus some. Of approximately 170,000 clones in the sample, roughly four fifths are singletons; the top ten hold 1.5% to 1.9%. The sample taken for sequencing was PBMCs. All receptors derive from a man aged 35 to 55 in good health and CMV-seronegative.

The chain carries TRBV7-9 and TRBJ2-3; 8 bases align to TRBD2. The germline V gene encodes CDR1 SEHNR and CDR2 FQNEAQ (reference sequence). The trim removed 4 bases at V and 3 bases at J, leaving 12 bases unmatched. CDR3 length equals 17 residues. This CDR3 reads CASSSRGSGKPTDTQYF. The CDR3 DNA reads as TGTGCCAGCAGCTCCAGAGGTAGCGGGAAACCGACAGATACGCAGTATTTT. Combining the CDR3 with reference TRBV7-9 and TRBJ2-3 gives the whole variable domain DTGVSQNPRHKITKRGQNVTFRCDPISEHNRLYWYRQTLGQGPEFLTYFQNEAQLEKSRLLSDRFSAERPKGSFSTLEIQRTEQGDSAMYLCASSSRGSGKPTDTQYFGPGTRLTVL.

This chain links TRBV18 with TRBJ2-7, with 8 bases identical to TRBD1. The CDR3 has 13 residues. V lost 5 bases to trimming and J lost 6 bases; unmatched junction nucleotides: 6. Germline V CDR1 and CDR2: KGHSH, LQKENI. Here the CDR3 reads CASSATGGSEQYV. The DNA of the CDR3 is TGTGCCAGCTCAGCTACAGGGGGTAGCGAGCAGTACGTC.

This chain joins TRBV5-1 and TRBJ2-2, with TRBD1 matching 8 bases. Germline CDR1 reads SGHRS; CDR2 reads YFSETQ. The CDR3 totals 15 residues. Trimming took 3 bases from V and 1 from J; bases not matched to a gene: 2. The CDR3 is CASSWGTGNTGELFF. CDR3 coding DNA: TGCGCCAGCAGCTGGGGGACAGGGAACACCGGGGAGCTGTTTTTT.

The V gene is TRBV7-9, the J gene TRBJ2-2; 10 bases line up with TRBD2. Trimming cost V 6 bases and J 0 bases; bases outside gene matches: 4. The CDR3 sequence is 16 residues long. Per the germline V gene, CDR1 is SEHNR and CDR2 is FQNEAQ (reference sequence). The CDR3 nucleotides read TGTGCCAGCAGTCCTACTAGCGGGGCGAACACCGGGGAGCTGTTTTTT. This codes for CASSPTSGANTGELFF.

The CDR3 coding sequence is TGTGCCACCCGAGACAGACTCACAGATACGCAGTATTTT. Amino acids: CATRDRLTDTQYF. V is TRBV2 and J is TRBJ2-3, with D possibly being TRBD1 (5 bases). Per germline, CDR1 SNHLY and CDR2 FYNNEI. The V end lost 10 bases, the J end lost 2 bases, and 13 bases lay between the germline ends. The CDR3 totals 13 residues.

Of note for this clone: Additional DNA sequences in this sample encode the identical CDR3. The chain employs TRBV5-1 and TRBJ2-5; D unresolved. CDR1 SGHRS and CDR2 YFSETQ come from the germline V gene. Trimming cost V 0 bases and J 2 bases, with 8 bases left between them. The CDR3 runs to 14 residues. CDR3 sequence reads: CASSLGGYQETQYF. CDR3 sequence (DNA): TGCGCCAGCAGCTTGGGAGGCTATCAAGAGACCCAGTACTTC.

The genes are TRBV11-2 and TRBJ2-4, with 13 nucleotides matching TRBD2. Germline trimming cut 0 bases from V and 3 bases from J; bases unmatched to any gene: 5. Germline CDR1 is SGHAT and CDR2 is FQNNGV. This CDR3 comprises 18 residues. Here the CDR3 DNA reads TGTGCCAGCAGCTTAGATCCCACTAGCGGGAGGGTCAAAAACATTCAGTACTTC. Translating gives CASSLDPTSGRVKNIQYF.